Each of the 29 T cell receptor beta chains below was sequenced from the same sample in a study of prognosis after radiotherapy for stage I lung cancer. Two-round multiplex PCR on genomic DNA was the method by which TCR beta CDR3 was amplified. Individual primers that were specific to each TRBV and TRBJ gene served in first-round PCR. TCRdb analysed the multiplex PCR reads with MiXCR anew, one entry per CDR3 protein. This sample has some 35,000 distinct CDR3 sequences, with approximately 29% found just once. The sequencing here drew on PBMCs, taken before or after stereotactic body radiation therapy (not recorded which). The origin of the receptors is a donor over 45 with non-small cell lung cancer.

This clonotype was seen a single time. The chain joins TRBV27 to TRBJ1-6; D may be TRBD1 (5 bases). This CDR3 is 13 amino acids long. Per the germline V gene, CDR1 is MNHEY and CDR2 is SMNVEV (reference sequence). V gave up 10 bases and J gave up 7 bases, with 14 bases separating them. DNA for the CDR3: TGTGCCATCAGGTTGGGGCTGAATTCACCCCTCCACTTT. Translating gives CAIRLGLNSPLHF.

In its sample, this clonotype was seen many times. The V gene is TRBV7-2, the J gene TRBJ2-5; 13 bases are a match to TRBD2. The length of the CDR3 is 15 residues. J was trimmed by 5 bases and V by 7 bases; bases with no gene match: 7. Germline V gives CDR1 SGHTA, CDR2 FQGNSA. CDR3 in DNA: TGTGCCAGCAAAAGAACTAGCGGGGGGGGGGAGACCCAGTACTTC. It is translated as CASKRTSGGGETQYF.

This clonotype is judged medium-sized. This sequence joins TRBV6-1 and TRBJ1-1, with a weak D call TRBD1 (5 bases). The CDR3 runs to 12 residues. V was pared by 7 bases and J by 10 bases, with 16 bases between. Germline CDR1 MNHNS, CDR2 SASEGT. Here the CDR3 DNA reads TGTGCCAGCAAGGACACCCCAGGGCGAGCTTTCTTT. The encoded protein is CASKDTPGRAFF.

This clonotype showed up many times. The chain recombines TRBV7-3 with TRBJ2-2; maybe TRBD2 (5 bases). This CDR3 contains 15 residues. The V gene's germline CDR1 is SGHTA and CDR2 FQGTGA. V gave up 5 bases and J gave up 4 bases, with 14 bases separating them. CDR3 sequence: CASSRSAAGTGELFF. In DNA, the CDR3 is TGTGCCAGCAGCCGATCCGCGGCGGGCACCGGGGAGCTGTTTTTT.

This clonotype was counted between two and nine times. A read error likely explains this, since a far larger clone differs by one base. V and J are TRBV6-2 or TRBV6-3 and TRBJ1-1, with 9 bases that match TRBD1. Germline V gives CDR1 MNHEY, CDR2 SVGEGT. CDR3 size: 14 residues. With V trimmed by 8 bases and J by 4 bases, 8 bases remained unmatched. The chain's CDR3 is CASAMGQGATEAFF. CDR3 in DNA: TGTGCCAGCGCTATGGGACAGGGAGCCACTGAAGCTTTCTTT.

This clonotype was seen repeatedly, ten times or more. CDR3 loop: CASSADRIVEQYF. The CDR3 region has the DNA TGTGCCAGCAGCGCGGACAGGATCGTCGAGCAGTACTTC. The chain employs TRBV11-2 and TRBJ2-7, with 7 bases aligning to TRBD1. CDR1 and CDR2 from the germline V gene are SGHAT and FQNNGV. The trim removed 5 bases at V and 6 bases at J, leaving 7 bases unmatched. The CDR3 runs to 13 residues.

This clonotype was observed at least ten times. The chain employs TRBV6-2 or TRBV6-3 and TRBJ2-6; unclear D gene. Trimming cost V 3 bases and J 3 bases, with 0 bases left between them. Germline V lookup: CDR1 MNHEY, CDR2 SVGEGT. CDR3 length: 12 amino acids. The CDR3 bases are TGTGCCAGCAGTTATGGGGCCAACGTCCTGACTTTC. This encodes CASSYGANVLTF.

This clonotype was observed at least ten times. V usage is TRBV3-1 and J usage is TRBJ2-3; TRBD1 aligns across 10 bases. Germline V gene sequence: CDR1 LGHDT, CDR2 YNNKEL (reference sequence). Trimming cost V 3 bases and J 0 bases; bases outside gene matches: 3. CDR3 size: 16 residues. CDR3 residues: CASSQDRGSSTDTQYF. For the CDR3, the DNA is TGTGCCAGCAGCCAGGACAGGGGGTCTAGCACAGATACGCAGTATTTT.

On this clonotype itself: A much larger clone lies a single base off, so this may be a read error. The chain joins TRBV4-3 to TRBJ2-7; D is perhaps TRBD1 (5 bases). V was trimmed by 0 bases and J by 0 bases, leaving 21 bases between them. The CDR3 runs 19 residues. Per germline, CDR1 LGHNA and CDR2 YSLEER. The CDR3 DNA is TGCGCCAGCAGCCAAGATGAAGGGTTTTCCCTGGACAACTCCTACGAGCAGTACTTC. Amino acid sequence: CASSQDEGFSLDNSYEQYF.

This clonotype occurred many times. The J gene is TRBJ1-3, the V gene TRBV6-1; D remains ambiguous. The germline gives CDR1 MNHNS, CDR2 SASEGT. Trimming shortened V by 8 bases and J by 0 bases, and 8 bases separated the two germline ends. The CDR3 length is 13 residues. The CDR3 region is CASEASSGNTIYF. The CDR3 nucleotides are TGTGCCAGCGAGGCCTCCTCTGGAAACACCATATATTTT.

This clonotype is termed medium-sized. This chain uses TRBV6-1 with TRBJ1-1; possible D gene TRBD1, 6 bases. Trimming stripped 5 bases from V and 8 bases from J, with 15 bases between. There are 13 residues in the CDR3. Germline CDR1 MNHNS, CDR2 SASEGT. CDR3 in amino acids: CASSNNRDEEAFF. The DNA for the CDR3 is TGTGCCAGCAGTAACAACAGGGACGAAGAAGCTTTCTTT.

V and J are TRBV7-9 and TRBJ1-3, with TRBD1 matching over 9 bases. The CDR3 is 18 residues long. With V trimmed by 5 bases and J by 1 base, 12 bases remained unmatched. The germline gives CDR1 SEHNR, CDR2 FQNEAQ (reference sequence). The CDR3 is CASSMLGQGRLSGNTIYF. The CDR3 DNA reads as TGTGCCAGCAGCATGCTCGGACAGGGGCGACTTTCTGGAAACACCATATATTTT.

This clonotype has ten or more counts. The chain uses TRBV7-3 and TRBJ2-3, with D tentatively TRBD1 or TRBD2 (5 bases each). The CDR3 contains 16 residues. Trimming took 5 bases from V and 6 from J, leaving 21 bases between them. CDR1 and CDR2 (germline): SGHTA, FQGTGA. CDR3 in amino acids: CASSPHPGPRRDTQYF. CDR3 bases: TGTGCCAGCAGCCCCCATCCGGGACCCCGGCGGGATACGCAGTATTTT.

This clonotype was counted a few times. This chain connects TRBV2 to TRBJ2-7, with D perhaps TRBD1 or TRBD2 (6 bases each). Matching the DNA end better, TRBJ2-5 makes the J call doubtful. CDR3 length equals 16 residues. Germline CDR1 is SNHLY and CDR2 is FYNNEI. The CDR3 sequence is CASTTSRGQRGETQYF. The CDR3 DNA follows: TGTGCCAGCACCACATCCCGGGGGCAAAGGGGAGAGACCCAGTACTTC.

Worth noting for this clonotype: At one end, the junction sequence differs from germline, possibly due to a read error. The chain couples TRBV12-3 or TRBV12-4 to TRBJ1-4; TRBD1 agrees at 7 bases. This CDR3 has 13 residues. This chain's CDR3 is CDSSRDRAERLFF. CDR3 sequence (DNA): TGTGACAGCAGCCGCGACAGGGCTGAAAGACTGTTCTTT.

The table lists this clonotype with many counts. V gene TRBV20-1 combines with J gene TRBJ2-3, with D unresolved. V shed 0 bases and J shed 3 bases, with 16 bases lying between them. CDR3 length equals 16 residues. In germline, CDR1 is DFQATT, CDR2 SNEGSKA (reference sequence). The CDR3 DNA is TGCAGTGCTAGAGATTTTCGCCCGCTGGCGACAGATACGCAGTATTTT. The encoded protein is CSARDFRPLATDTQYF.

This clonotype appeared a few times. The rearrangement links TRBV6-1 to TRBJ2-2, with TRBD2 as a possible D gene (5 bases). This CDR3 is built from 15 residues. Trimming shortened V by 5 bases and J by 6 bases, and 16 bases separated the two germline ends. CDR1 and CDR2 from the germline V gene are MNHNS and SASEGT. For the CDR3, the DNA is TGTGCCAGCAGTAACCTGGAACTGGGAGCCGGGGAGCTGTTTTTT. Amino acid sequence: CASSNLELGAGELFF.

This clonotype was counted at least ten times. V and J are TRBV30 and TRBJ2-3; TRBD2 is a possible D gene (7 bases). This CDR3 has 16 amino acids. Germline lookup yields CDR1 GTSNPN and CDR2 SVGIG (reference sequence). Trimming cost V 4 bases and J 3 bases, with 20 bases left between them. CDR3 bases: TGTGCCTGGACACCGGGGGGTGGGGGCAGGACAGATACGCAGTATTTT. This codes for CAWTPGGGGRTDTQYF.

The V call is TRBV24-1, the J call TRBJ2-2; 8 nucleotides agree with TRBD1. V was clipped by 5 bases and J by 7 bases; unmatched bases: 5. From germline, CDR1 is KGHDR and CDR2 SFDVKD. The CDR3 runs to 14 residues. CDR3 loop: CATSVQGAFGELFF. DNA for the CDR3: TGTGCCACCAGTGTTCAGGGGGCGTTCGGGGAGCTGTTTTTT.

This clonotype has a count of ten or more. The chain carries TRBV6-1 and TRBJ1-1; a possible D gene is TRBD1 (5 bases). V was cut by 10 bases and J by 3 bases, with 12 bases left in between. The length of the CDR3 is 12 residues. Germline CDR1 MNHNS, CDR2 SASEGT. CDR3 sequence reads: CATHRRDTEAFF. The CDR3 DNA sequence: TGTGCCACTCACAGGCGGGACACTGAAGCTTTCTTT.

Many counts were recorded for this clonotype. The chain carries TRBV29-1 and TRBJ1-1; D is possibly TRBD1 (6 bases). V was cut by 5 bases and J by 5 bases, with 18 bases left in between. In germline, CDR1 is SQVTM, CDR2 ANQGSEA. The CDR3 contains 14 residues. This chain's CDR3 is CSVWGNREDTEAFF. CDR3 nucleotide sequence: TGCAGCGTTTGGGGGAACAGGGAAGATACTGAAGCTTTCTTT.

This clonotype was observed many times. This chain links TRBV18 with TRBJ2-2; D possibly corresponds to TRBD2 (5 bases). Germline CDR1 is KGHSH and CDR2 is LQKENI. Trimming pared 1 base from V and 5 bases from J, leaving 5 bases between. The CDR3 extends over 13 amino acids. CDR3 coding DNA: TGTGCCAGCTCACCACGGGAGACCGGGGAGCTGTTTTTT. It translates to CASSPRETGELFF.

This clonotype has a count of ten or more. The gene calls are TRBV24-1 and TRBJ2-1, with 7 bases identical to TRBD2. V lost 2 bases to trimming and J lost 4 bases; unmatched junction nucleotides: 10. Germline CDR1 reads KGHDR; CDR2 reads SFDVKD. The length of the CDR3 is 17 residues. This CDR3 is CATSDSRRAGVYNEQFF. The DNA for the CDR3 is TGTGCCACCAGTGATTCCCGCCGGGCGGGGGTATACAATGAGCAGTTCTTC.

This clonotype was picked up many times. The rearrangement uses TRBV30 and TRBJ2-4; 8 bases agree with TRBD1. V dropped 0 bases and J dropped 6; count of bases not matched to a gene: 4. This CDR3 has 14 residues. CDR1 is GTSNPN, CDR2 SVGIG, per germline (reference sequence). The CDR3 DNA reads as TGTGCCTGGAGTGTCGCAGGGGGCATAAACATTCAGTACTTC. Its translation is CAWSVAGGINIQYF.

As for this clonotype: Since a far larger clone is one base different, this is likely a read error. DNA for the CDR3: TGTGCCAGCAGCTTAGGGGCGGGAGGGGAGATCTATTGCTACACCTTC. This codes for CASSLGAGGEIYCYTF. The genes are TRBV7-9 and TRBJ1-2, with D tentatively TRBD1 (5 bases). CDR1 is SEHNR and CDR2 is FQNEAQ in the germline V gene (reference sequence). This CDR3 is built from 16 residues. Drawing the rest from reference TRBV7-9 and TRBJ1-2, the complete variable domain is DTGVSQNPRHKITKRGQNVTFRCDPISEHNRLYWYRQTLGQGPEFLTYFQNEAQLEKSRLLSDRFSAERPKGSFSTLEIQRTEQGDSAMYLCASSLGAGGEIYCYTFGSGTRLTVV.

This clonotype was detected ten times or more. The rearrangement uses TRBV30 and TRBJ2-2; D ambiguous. V lost 3 bases and J 3 bases, leaving 14 bases between the germline ends. The CDR3 is 15 residues long. The germline V gene has CDR1 GTSNPN and CDR2 SVGIG (reference sequence). The CDR3 loop reads CAWRGQVRDTGELFF. The CDR3 bases are TGTGCCTGGAGAGGCCAGGTTAGGGACACCGGGGAGCTGTTTTTT.

This clonotype was seen ten or more times. A much larger clone differs by one base, so this may be a read error. The J gene is TRBJ1-1, the V gene TRBV20-1; D may be TRBD1 (6 bases). The CDR3 has 13 residues. V was trimmed by 5 bases and J by 4 bases, leaving 14 bases between them. The germline CDR1 and CDR2 sequences are DFQATT and SNEGSKA (reference sequence). The CDR3 DNA follows: TGCAGTGCTGTTCAGGGGTTTTCCACTGAAGCTTTCTTT. It specifies CSAVQGFSTEAFF.

Comment on this clonotype: The germline gene is not matched at one end of the junction; a read error may be the cause. The J gene is TRBJ1-6, the V gene TRBV6-1; D is perhaps TRBD1 (6 bases). This CDR3 has 15 amino acids. Germline V CDR1 and CDR2: MNHNS, SASEGT. CDR3 DNA sequence: TGTGCCAGCAGCCTCCGACAGGCCTACGGCTCACCACTCCACTTT. Translation gives CASSLRQAYGSPLHF.

This clonotype appeared many times. The gene calls are TRBV19 and TRBJ1-5; D possibly corresponds to TRBD1 (6 bases). CDR3 length equals 12 residues. V lost 10 bases to trimming and J lost 3 bases, with 10 bases between them. Looked up from germline, CDR1 is LNHDA and CDR2 is SQIVND (reference sequence). The CDR3 DNA reads TGTGCCACCAGACAGGCCAATCAGCCCCAGCATTTT. Translated, it gives CATRQANQPQHF.